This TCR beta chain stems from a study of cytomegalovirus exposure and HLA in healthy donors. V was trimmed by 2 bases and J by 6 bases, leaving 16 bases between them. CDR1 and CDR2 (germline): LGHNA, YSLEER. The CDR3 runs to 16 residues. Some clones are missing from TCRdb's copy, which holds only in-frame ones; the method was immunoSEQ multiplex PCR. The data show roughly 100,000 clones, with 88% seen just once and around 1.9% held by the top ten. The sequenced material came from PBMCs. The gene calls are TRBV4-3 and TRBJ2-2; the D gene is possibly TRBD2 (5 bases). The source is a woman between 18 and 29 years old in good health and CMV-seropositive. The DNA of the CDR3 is TGCGCCAGCAGCCAACTCCAAACACGAGGGTCCGGGGAGCTGTTTTTT. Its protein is CASSQLQTRGSGELFF.